Below, one TCR beta chain is given with its context. Its antigen is undetermined. This CDR3 comprises 17 residues. Germline V gene sequence: CDR1 KGHDR, CDR2 SFDVKD. Trimming took 4 bases from V and 2 from J, leaving 18 bases between them. This sample is part of a study of T cells after yellow fever vaccination. About the research overall: Low-cell-number fractions were prepared with SMART-Seq v4 Ultra Low Input.

Findings and caveats of the study: At 95% to 97% for CD4 and 70% to 90% for CD8, most primary-vaccination clones showed up again after the booster.

It was through 5'RACE template switching that TCR cDNA was made, with a universal primer site and UMIs added. TCRdb re-called the 5' RACE reads through MiXCR, storing one row per CDR3 protein. In the table there are under 300,000 distinct CDR3 sequences, 6.9% of which are singletons. This sequence joins TRBV24-1 and TRBJ2-3, with D possibly being TRBD2 (6 bases). Specimen: CD4+ T cells sorted from PBMCs, collected 15 days after the yellow fever booster vaccination. This TCR was sampled from a man aged 30 to 39 who received the YFV17D yellow fever vaccine. For the CDR3, the DNA is TGTGCCACCAGTGACCCCGATCCGGGAGATATCACAGATACGCAGTATTTT. Translated: CATSDPDPGDITDTQYF.